The sequence of this TCR beta chain was determined in a study of control samples from healthy donors and cancer patients. CDR1 is MNHEY and CDR2 is SVGEGT in the germline V gene. The CDR3 spans 17 residues. V was clipped by 2 bases and J by 4 bases, with 17 bases between them. This table comes from immunoSEQ multiplex PCR, and its TCRdb copy is limited to in-frame clones, with some not included. The sample lists about 75,000 clones, roughly 80% occurring once. V gene TRBV6-2 or TRBV6-3 combines with J gene TRBJ2-2; TRBD1 or TRBD2 may be the D gene (5 bases each). The sequence was obtained from a man aged 45-65 years in good health. Sample: blood. CDR3 nucleotide sequence: TGTGCCAGCAGTTACCACCGGACACCGGCGGGCACCGGGGAGCTGTTTTTT. Its protein is CASSYHRTPAGTGELFF.